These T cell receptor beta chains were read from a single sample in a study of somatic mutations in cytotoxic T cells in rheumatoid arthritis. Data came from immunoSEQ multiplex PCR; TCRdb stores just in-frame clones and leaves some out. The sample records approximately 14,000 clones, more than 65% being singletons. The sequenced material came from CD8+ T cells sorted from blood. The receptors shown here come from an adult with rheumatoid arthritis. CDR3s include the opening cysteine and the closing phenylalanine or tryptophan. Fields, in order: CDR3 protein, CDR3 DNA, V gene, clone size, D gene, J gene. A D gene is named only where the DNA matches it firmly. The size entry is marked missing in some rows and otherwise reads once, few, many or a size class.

CDR3 protein: CASSPGTGWYEQYF; CDR3 DNA: TGCGCCAGCAGCCCCGGGACAGGGTGGTACGAGCAGTACTTC; V gene: TRBV5-1; clone size: NA; D gene: TRBD1; J gene: TRBJ2-7
CDR3 protein: CSASPGGPGFF; CDR3 DNA: TGCAGTGCTAGCCCGGGGGGGCCCGGGTTCTTC; V gene: TRBV20-1; clone size: few; D gene: TRBD2; J gene: TRBJ2-1
CDR3 protein: CASSPWTGLNTEAFF; CDR3 DNA: TGTGCCAGCAGTCCCTGGACAGGGCTGAACACTGAAGCTTTCTTT; V gene: TRBV27; clone size: NA; D gene: TRBD1; J gene: TRBJ1-1
CDR3 protein: CASSYRSDSNQPQHF; CDR3 DNA: TGTGCCAGCAGTTACAGGTCGGATAGCAATCAGCCCCAGCATTTT; V gene: TRBV6-5; clone size: NA; D gene: NA; J gene: TRBJ1-5
CDR3 protein: CASTGSGGPNTGELFF; CDR3 DNA: TGTGCCAGCACAGGTAGCGGGGGGCCGAACACCGGGGAGCTGTTTTTT; V gene: TRBV9; clone size: NA; D gene: TRBD2; J gene: TRBJ2-2
CDR3 protein: CASSPGQGPAYGYTF; CDR3 DNA: TGCGCCAGCAGCCCCGGACAGGGACCCGCCTATGGCTACACCTTC; V gene: TRBV4-3; clone size: once; D gene: TRBD1; J gene: TRBJ1-2
CDR3 protein: CASSQYLGYEQYF; CDR3 DNA: TGTGCCAGCAGCCAATATTTAGGGTACGAGCAGTACTTC; V gene: TRBV11-3; clone size: NA; D gene: NA; J gene: TRBJ2-7
CDR3 protein: CSAGQGNEQFF; CDR3 DNA: TGCAGTGCTGGACAGGGGAATGAGCAGTTCTTC; V gene: TRBV20-1; clone size: NA; D gene: TRBD1; J gene: TRBJ2-1
CDR3 protein: CASSQGRFRGDEQYF; CDR3 DNA: TGTGCCAGCAGCCAAGGGCGCTTCCGGGGGGACGAGCAGTACTTC; V gene: TRBV4-2; clone size: NA; D gene: TRBD2; J gene: TRBJ2-7
CDR3 protein: CASSFGGGKETQYF; CDR3 DNA: TGTGCCAGCAGCTTCGGGGGGGGAAAAGAGACCCAGTACTTC; V gene: TRBV5-4; clone size: NA; D gene: TRBD2; J gene: TRBJ2-5
CDR3 protein: CASSPYNGPLHF; CDR3 DNA: TGTGCCAGCAGTCCGTATAATGGACCCCTCCACTTT; V gene: TRBV27; clone size: NA; D gene: NA; J gene: TRBJ1-6
CDR3 protein: CASSEGGERISDYGYTF; CDR3 DNA: TGCGCCAGCAGCGAAGGAGGGGAACGAATTTCGGACTATGGCTACACCTTC; V gene: TRBV4-3; clone size: few; D gene: NA; J gene: TRBJ1-2
CDR3 protein: CASSLGTAGQRYEQYF; CDR3 DNA: TGTGCCAGCAGCTTAGGGACTGCGGGACAGCGCTACGAGCAGTACTTC; V gene: TRBV7-3; clone size: NA; D gene: NA; J gene: TRBJ2-7
CDR3 protein: CSARAASEAFF; CDR3 DNA: TGCAGTGCTAGAGCAGCGAGTGAAGCTTTCTTT; V gene: TRBV20-1; clone size: NA; D gene: NA; J gene: TRBJ1-1
CDR3 protein: CASSDRVEQYF; CDR3 DNA: TGTGCCAGCAGTGACAGGGTCGAGCAGTACTTC; V gene: TRBV2; clone size: few; D gene: NA; J gene: TRBJ2-7
CDR3 protein: CASSFYPGWGYEQYF; CDR3 DNA: TGTGCCAGCAGTTTTTATCCGGGGTGGGGTTACGAGCAGTACTTC; V gene: TRBV27; clone size: NA; D gene: NA; J gene: TRBJ2-7
CDR3 protein: CASSLSAVPSRGYTF; CDR3 DNA: TGTGCCAGCAGCTTGTCCGCGGTGCCCAGTCGAGGCTACACCTTC; V gene: TRBV5-6; clone size: NA; D gene: NA; J gene: TRBJ1-2
CDR3 protein: CASSQVHFPGLVEQFF; CDR3 DNA: TGTGCCAGCAGCCAAGTCCACTTTCCGGGACTAGTGGAGCAGTTCTTC; V gene: TRBV14; clone size: few; D gene: TRBD2; J gene: TRBJ2-1
CDR3 protein: CASSSLWDMNQPQHF; CDR3 DNA: TGTGCCAGCAGTTCCCTCTGGGACATGAATCAGCCCCAGCATTTT; V gene: TRBV6-1; clone size: NA; D gene: NA; J gene: TRBJ1-5
CDR3 protein: CASGASWDTQYF; CDR3 DNA: TGTGCCAGCGGGGCTAGCTGGGATACGCAGTATTTT; V gene: TRBV9; clone size: once; D gene: NA; J gene: TRBJ2-3
CDR3 protein: CASSLAGQNQETQYF; CDR3 DNA: TGTGCCAGCAGCTTAGCGGGACAGAACCAAGAGACCCAGTACTTC; V gene: TRBV7-8; clone size: NA; D gene: TRBD1; J gene: TRBJ2-5
CDR3 protein: CSADWGYGYTF; CDR3 DNA: TGCAGCGCTGACTGGGGTTATGGCTACACCTTC; V gene: TRBV29-1; clone size: NA; D gene: NA; J gene: TRBJ1-2
CDR3 protein: CASSQEEGTGAFF; CDR3 DNA: TGCGCCAGCAGCCAAGAGGAGGGGACGGGAGCTTTCTTT; V gene: TRBV4-3; clone size: NA; D gene: NA; J gene: TRBJ1-1
CDR3 protein: CASSDFGGGEPQHF; CDR3 DNA: TGTGCCAGCAGTGATTTTGGGGGGGGAGAGCCCCAGCATTTT; V gene: TRBV2; clone size: NA; D gene: NA; J gene: TRBJ1-5
CDR3 protein: CATHTGTLFLDTQYF; CDR3 DNA: TGTGCCACCCACACCGGGACCCTTTTTCTAGATACGCAGTATTTT; V gene: TRBV2; clone size: NA; D gene: NA; J gene: TRBJ2-3
CDR3 protein: CASSLDFETYSGNTIYF; CDR3 DNA: TGTGCCAGCAGCTTAGATTTTGAGACATACTCTGGAAACACCATATATTTT; V gene: TRBV11-2; clone size: NA; D gene: NA; J gene: TRBJ1-3
CDR3 protein: CAWSPPGVTGEGSPLHF; CDR3 DNA: TGTGCCTGGAGCCCCCCAGGGGTGACAGGGGAAGGATCACCCCTCCACTTT; V gene: TRBV30; clone size: few; D gene: TRBD1; J gene: TRBJ1-6
CDR3 protein: CASSLYGQGGLYEQYF; CDR3 DNA: TGTGCCAGCAGTTTATATGGACAGGGAGGGTTGTACGAGCAGTACTTC; V gene: TRBV28; clone size: NA; D gene: NA; J gene: TRBJ2-7
CDR3 protein: CASSLDRDGEQYF; CDR3 DNA: TGTGCCAGCAGCTTAGACAGGGACGGCGAGCAGTACTTC; V gene: TRBV13; clone size: NA; D gene: NA; J gene: TRBJ2-7
CDR3 protein: CASSMRGTYTDTQYF; CDR3 DNA: TGTGCCAGTAGTATGAGGGGGACTTACACAGATACGCAGTATTTT; V gene: TRBV19; clone size: NA; D gene: NA; J gene: TRBJ2-3
CDR3 protein: CASSQDTSYEQYF; CDR3 DNA: TGCGCCAGCAGCCAAGACACCTCCTACGAGCAGTACTTC; V gene: TRBV4-3; clone size: NA; D gene: NA; J gene: TRBJ2-7
CDR3 protein: CASSRTEGQPYGYTF; CDR3 DNA: TGTGCCAGCAGCCGAACCGAGGGACAGCCCTATGGCTACACCTTC; V gene: TRBV7-8; clone size: NA; D gene: TRBD1; J gene: TRBJ1-2
CDR3 protein: CASSLVSGPRVIANYGYTF; CDR3 DNA: TGTGCCAGCAGCCTCGTCTCGGGACCGAGGGTGATAGCTAACTATGGCTACACCTTC; V gene: TRBV7-8; clone size: NA; D gene: NA; J gene: TRBJ1-2
CDR3 protein: CASSSRGSSGANVLTF; CDR3 DNA: TGCGCCAGCAGCTCGAGGGGGAGCTCTGGGGCCAACGTCCTGACTTTC; V gene: TRBV4-1; clone size: once; D gene: NA; J gene: TRBJ2-6
CDR3 protein: CASSPGGGSPLHF; CDR3 DNA: TGTGCCAGCAGTCCAGGGGGAGGCTCACCCCTCCACTTT; V gene: TRBV27; clone size: NA; D gene: TRBD1; J gene: TRBJ1-6
CDR3 protein: CASRAQGWATNEKLFF; CDR3 DNA: TGTGCCTCCCGGGCGCAGGGGTGGGCAACTAATGAAAAACTGTTTTTT; V gene: TRBV19; clone size: NA; D gene: NA; J gene: TRBJ1-4
CDR3 protein: CASSKTGYHEQFF; CDR3 DNA: TGCGCCAGCAGCAAAACAGGGTACCATGAGCAGTTCTTC; V gene: TRBV5-1; clone size: NA; D gene: NA; J gene: TRBJ2-1
CDR3 protein: CASSHTSGELFF; CDR3 DNA: TGTGCCAGCAGTCATACGTCCGGGGAGCTGTTTTTT; V gene: TRBV7-2; clone size: NA; D gene: NA; J gene: TRBJ2-2
CDR3 protein: CASSLPLAGGLNQETQYF; CDR3 DNA: TGTGCCAGCAGTTTACCACTAGCGGGCGGGCTAAATCAAGAGACCCAGTACTTC; V gene: TRBV28; clone size: NA; D gene: TRBD2; J gene: TRBJ2-5
CDR3 protein: CASTMTGTGADPDTQYF; CDR3 DNA: TGTGCCAGTACTATGACCGGGACAGGGGCAGATCCAGATACGCAGTATTTT; V gene: TRBV19; clone size: NA; D gene: TRBD1; J gene: TRBJ2-3
CDR3 protein: CASSLVTGRPDREQFF; CDR3 DNA: TGTGCCAGCAGCTTAGTGACAGGCCGCCCTGATCGAGAGCAGTTCTTC; V gene: TRBV7-2; clone size: NA; D gene: NA; J gene: TRBJ2-1
CDR3 protein: CASSSSDREKMNTEAFF; CDR3 DNA: TGTGCCAGCAGCTCATCGGACAGGGAAAAAATGAACACTGAAGCTTTCTTT; V gene: TRBV5-4; clone size: NA; D gene: TRBD1; J gene: TRBJ1-1
CDR3 protein: CASSFQGYEQYF; CDR3 DNA: TGTGCCAGCAGCTTTCAGGGATACGAGCAGTACTTC; V gene: TRBV5-6; clone size: once; D gene: NA; J gene: TRBJ2-7
CDR3 protein: CASSLIGQLNTEAFF; CDR3 DNA: TGTGCCAGCAGCTTGATTGGGCAACTGAACACTGAAGCTTTCTTT; V gene: TRBV5-6; clone size: once; D gene: NA; J gene: TRBJ1-1
CDR3 protein: CASSSFRDGNYGYTF; CDR3 DNA: TGTGCCAGCAGCTCATTCCGGGACGGTAACTATGGCTACACCTTC; V gene: TRBV13; clone size: NA; D gene: NA; J gene: TRBJ1-2
CDR3 protein: CASSSITMDTQYF; CDR3 DNA: TGTGCCAGCAGCAGTATAACTATGGATACGCAGTATTTT; V gene: TRBV7-3; clone size: few; D gene: NA; J gene: TRBJ2-3
CDR3 protein: CASSTLQGNEQFF; CDR3 DNA: TGTGCCAGCAGTACTCTCCAGGGCAATGAGCAGTTCTTC; V gene: TRBV6-5; clone size: NA; D gene: NA; J gene: TRBJ2-1
CDR3 protein: CASRFPGGYTF; CDR3 DNA: TGTGCCAGTCGATTCCCGGGTGGCTACACCTTC; V gene: TRBV27; clone size: NA; D gene: NA; J gene: TRBJ1-2
CDR3 protein: CASSQESTDRELFF; CDR3 DNA: TGCGCCAGCAGCCAAGAGAGCACCGACCGGGAGCTGTTTTTT; V gene: TRBV4-3; clone size: NA; D gene: NA; J gene: TRBJ2-2
CDR3 protein: CVRSYPGLGGELFF; CDR3 DNA: TGTGTCAGAAGCTATCCCGGACTTGGCGGGGAGCTGTTTTTT; V gene: TRBV7-5; clone size: NA; D gene: NA; J gene: TRBJ2-2
CDR3 protein: CASSWGGSEQYF; CDR3 DNA: TGTGCCAGCAGCTGGGGGGGCTCCGAGCAGTACTTC; V gene: TRBV7-8; clone size: NA; D gene: NA; J gene: TRBJ2-7
CDR3 protein: CASSSSGLPGGGNEKLFF; CDR3 DNA: TGTGCCAGCAGCTCAAGCGGACTTCCAGGGGGTGGAAATGAAAAACTGTTTTTT; V gene: TRBV7-9; clone size: NA; D gene: TRBD1; J gene: TRBJ1-4
CDR3 protein: CASRGPHYGYTF; CDR3 DNA: TGTGCCAGCAGGGGACCGCACTATGGCTACACCTTC; V gene: TRBV9; clone size: NA; D gene: NA; J gene: TRBJ1-2
CDR3 protein: CASSQTAGAPNEQFF; CDR3 DNA: TGCGCCAGCAGCCAAACGGCGGGGGCGCCCAATGAGCAGTTCTTC; V gene: TRBV4-1; clone size: NA; D gene: NA; J gene: TRBJ2-1